This TCR beta chain was sequenced in a study of control samples from healthy donors and cancer patients. Trimming took off 6 bases at V and 4 bases at J, with 13 bases between the two ends. Germline V CDR1 and CDR2: ENHRY, SYGVKD. This CDR3 contains 14 residues. Libraries were prepared by immunoSEQ multiplex PCR; TCRdb keeps only in-frame clonotypes and omits some of them. The sample carries about 170,000 clones, around 94% recorded once. The sequence came from a woman younger than 30 in good health. The source material was blood. The rearrangement links TRBV10-3 to TRBJ2-1; possible D gene TRBD1, 6 bases. The CDR3 DNA sequence: TGTGCCATCAGACAGCGACAGGAATACAATGAGCAGTTCTTC. Translating it yields CAIRQRQEYNEQFF.